The rows below give T cell receptor beta chains drawn from one sample of a study of CD8+ T cells in alopecia areata. The repertoire was sequenced with immunoSEQ multiplex PCR; TCRdb's copy has only in-frame clones and lacks some. The data contain fewer than 200,000 clones, approximately 70% of them singletons. The specimen was CD8+ T cells sorted from blood, collected at week 0. All receptors derive from a human donor with alopecia areata. Both conserved end residues are part of each CDR3. Each record gives: V gene, J gene, CDR3 protein.

V: TRBV6-5; J: TRBJ1-6; CDR3: CASSSRPRDPKVPLHF
V: TRBV27; J: TRBJ1-5; CDR3: CASSLGFGGQNQPQHF
V: TRBV28; J: TRBJ1-5; CDR3: CASSTPNRGLINQPQHF
V: TRBV4-1; J: TRBJ1-1; CDR3: CASSLRDRGILSTEAFF
V: TRBV7-2; J: TRBJ2-3; CDR3: CASTRGLAGTDTQYF
V: TRBV4-1; J: TRBJ1-3; CDR3: CASSQDIRQHSGNTIYF
V: TRBV4-1; J: TRBJ1-6; CDR3: CASSHRDGNSPLHF
V: TRBV30; J: TRBJ2-1; CDR3: CAWSVGAGANEQFF
V: TRBV9; J: TRBJ2-1; CDR3: CASDGGGAQYNEQFF
V: TRBV6-5; J: TRBJ2-6; CDR3: CASCARLGANVLTF
V: TRBV7-9; J: TRBJ1-2; CDR3: CASSSSPGQGYGYTF
V: TRBV11-2; J: TRBJ2-5; CDR3: CASSLEFLQETQYF
V: TRBV30; J: TRBJ1-2; CDR3: CAWMQGETYGYTF
V: TRBV6-5; J: TRBJ1-3; CDR3: CASTGDLSGNTIYF
V: TRBV4-1; J: TRBJ2-5; CDR3: CASSRDRGPETQYF
V: TRBV30; J: TRBJ2-2; CDR3: CAWSAGTGELFF
V: TRBV29-1; J: TRBJ2-7; CDR3: CSVLPGQVAYEQYF
V: TRBV14; J: TRBJ2-7; CDR3: CASSQDFRETPDEQYF
V: TRBV12-5; J: TRBJ1-1; CDR3: CASGTSARNTEAFF